These 15 T cell receptor beta chains were sequenced from one sample in a study of blood T cell repertoires in COVID-19. The data were produced by immunoSEQ multiplex PCR, yet TCRdb's version contains in-frame clones alone and is incomplete. The data hold approximately 70,000 clones, with roughly four fifths observed a single time. The sequenced sample was peripheral blood. The receptors stem from a woman in her sixties or seventies with acute or convalescent COVID-19.

As to this clone: The identical CDR3 is also encoded by other nucleotide sequences in the sample. CDR3 nucleotides: TGTGCCAGCTATGCCGCTAGGTGCCCGGGGGATACTGAAGCTTTCTTT. Its translation is CASYAARCPGDTEAFF. The chain recombines TRBV21-1 with TRBJ1-1. TRBV21-1 is described as a pseudogene. This CDR3 has 16 amino acids.

The chain recombines TRBV4-1 with TRBJ2-1; 9 nucleotides align to TRBD2. Trimming at V came to 0 bases and at J to 9 bases, leaving 6 bases not matched to a gene. The germline V gene encodes CDR1 MGHRA and CDR2 YSYEKL. This CDR3 is built from 15 residues. CDR3 region: CASSQEMAGGREQFF. The DNA of the CDR3 is TGCGCCAGCAGCCAAGAAATGGCGGGGGGGCGTGAGCAGTTCTTC.

This chain joins TRBV7-9 and TRBJ2-1, with TRBD1 matching 9 bases. CDR3 size: 16 residues. Germline CDR1 and CDR2: SEHNR and FQNEAQ (reference sequence). The V and J ends lost 0 bases and 8 bases, in that order; junction bases with no gene match: 8. The CDR3 loop reads CASSLAGTGHMDEQFF. The CDR3 region has the DNA TGTGCCAGCAGCTTAGCAGGGACAGGGCACATGGATGAGCAGTTCTTC.

This clone has a single count. V gene TRBV28 combines with J gene TRBJ2-5, with D tentatively TRBD1 (6 bases). The length of the CDR3 is 17 residues. Trimming removed 8 bases from V and 1 base from J, with 23 bases in between. The germline V gene has CDR1 MDHEN and CDR2 SYDVKM. The CDR3 nucleotides are TGTGCCAGCGGAGCCCCTCTTACCGGGACACCCCAAGAGACCCAGTACTTC. It specifies CASGAPLTGTPQETQYF.

In nucleotides, the CDR3 is TGTGCCAGTAGTTCGTGGGACAAGGTCTTCGGCTACACCTTC. Its protein product is CASSSWDKVFGYTF. This rearrangement joins TRBV19 to TRBJ1-2; D is perhaps TRBD1 (6 bases). The CDR3 extends over 14 amino acids. Germline lookup yields CDR1 LNHDA and CDR2 SQIVND (reference sequence). V was clipped by 5 bases and J by 8 bases, with 18 bases between them.

The CDR3 sequence: CASSPKTGGASGNTIYF. The CDR3 bases are TGTGCCAGCAGCCCTAAAACAGGGGGAGCTTCTGGAAACACCATATATTTT. This chain uses TRBV9 with TRBJ1-3; the match to TRBD1 covers 8 bases. V was clipped by 4 bases and J by 1 base; unmatched bases: 10. Germline V lookup: CDR1 SGDLS, CDR2 YYNGEE. This CDR3 is 17 amino acids long.

The genes are TRBV5-4 and TRBJ1-2; D might be TRBD1 (6 bases). CDR1 SGHNT and CDR2 YYREEE come from the germline V gene (reference sequence). V was cut by 2 bases and J by 8 bases, with 16 bases left in between. The CDR3 runs to 14 residues. DNA of the CDR3: TGTGCCAGCAGCTTTTTACAGGGTGATGACGGCTACACCTTC. It codes for CASSFLQGDDGYTF.

The genes are TRBV7-6 and TRBJ1-5; D gene unclear. Deletions cut 0 bases from V and 2 bases from J, with 11 bases between. The CDR3 has 16 amino acids. In germline, CDR1 is SGHVS, CDR2 FNYEAQ. The chain's CDR3 is CASSLAGGGGNQPQHF. CDR3 coding DNA: TGTGCCAGCAGCTTAGCCGGTGGCGGGGGCAATCAGCCCCAGCATTTT.

This chain links TRBV5-1 with TRBJ2-1, with D uncertain. Deletions cut 3 bases from V and 1 base from J, with 11 bases between. CDR3 length: 15 residues. The germline V gene has CDR1 SGHRS and CDR2 YFSETQ. CDR3 DNA: TGCGCCAGCAGCTCCCTATGGGCGTCCTACAATGAGCAGTTCTTC. Residues: CASSSLWASYNEQFF. Looking up the rest from reference TRBV5-1 and TRBJ2-1 gives the full variable domain: KAGVTQTPRYLIKTRGQQVTLSCSPISGHRSVSWYQQTPGQGLQFLFEYFSETQRNKGNFPGRFSGRQFSNSRSEMNVSTLELGDSALYLCASSSLWASYNEQFFGPGTRLTVL.

This rearrangement joins TRBV2 to TRBJ2-5, with D tentatively TRBD2 (6 bases). The CDR3 is made up of 13 amino acids. Germline CDR1 and CDR2: SNHLY and FYNNEI. Trimming left V 7 bases short and J 7 bases short, with 16 bases between. CDR3 in amino acids: CASKELSSGTQYF. The CDR3 nucleotides are TGTGCCAGCAAGGAGTTGAGTAGCGGGACCCAGTACTTC.

The genes are TRBV6-1 and TRBJ2-2, with TRBD2 matching 10 bases. CDR3 length equals 19 residues. Germline V gene sequence: CDR1 MNHNS, CDR2 SASEGT. The V and J ends lost 2 bases and 3 bases, in that order; junction bases with no gene match: 12. The CDR3 DNA sequence: TGTGCCAGCAGTGAAAAGTTACTAGCGGGGATGAGCGACACCGGGGAGCTGTTTTTT. Protein product: CASSEKLLAGMSDTGELFF.

This clone is a singleton in its sample. The chain joins TRBV6-6 to TRBJ1-1, with 7 bases matching TRBD1. This CDR3 has 13 residues. V lost 6 bases, J lost 7 bases, and 8 bases stayed unmatched. Looked up from germline, CDR1 is MNHNY and CDR2 is SVGAGI (reference sequence). The CDR3 loop is CASRTGSDNEAFF. In DNA form, the CDR3 reads TGTGCCAGCAGGACAGGGTCTGATAATGAAGCTTTCTTT.

The CDR3 DNA follows: TGTGCCATCAGGTTTGACTCTTCCTACGAGCAGTACTTC. The encoded protein is CAIRFDSSYEQYF. The gene calls are TRBV10-3 and TRBJ2-7; D is uncertain. V was trimmed by 6 bases and J by 1 base, leaving 10 bases between them. The germline gives CDR1 ENHRY, CDR2 SYGVKD. The CDR3 has 13 amino acids.

This chain links TRBV10-3 with TRBJ2-5; TRBD1 agrees at 9 bases. This CDR3 contains 17 residues. Trimming cost V 6 bases and J 5 bases; bases outside gene matches: 16. Germline loops: CDR1 ENHRY, CDR2 SYGVKD. The CDR3 sequence is CAISGDREGGREETQYF. In nucleotides, the CDR3 is TGTGCCATCAGCGGGGACAGGGAAGGCGGTCGTGAGGAGACCCAGTACTTC.

V is TRBV5-1 and J is TRBJ1-1; the match to TRBD1 covers 9 bases. Looked up from germline, CDR1 is SGHRS and CDR2 is YFSETQ. This CDR3 comprises 17 residues. The trim removed 3 bases at V and 3 bases at J, leaving 12 bases unmatched. CDR3 DNA: TGCGCCAGCAGCTATACAGGGGGCGGTAAGAAGGACACTGAAGCTTTCTTT. Its protein is CASSYTGGGKKDTEAFF.